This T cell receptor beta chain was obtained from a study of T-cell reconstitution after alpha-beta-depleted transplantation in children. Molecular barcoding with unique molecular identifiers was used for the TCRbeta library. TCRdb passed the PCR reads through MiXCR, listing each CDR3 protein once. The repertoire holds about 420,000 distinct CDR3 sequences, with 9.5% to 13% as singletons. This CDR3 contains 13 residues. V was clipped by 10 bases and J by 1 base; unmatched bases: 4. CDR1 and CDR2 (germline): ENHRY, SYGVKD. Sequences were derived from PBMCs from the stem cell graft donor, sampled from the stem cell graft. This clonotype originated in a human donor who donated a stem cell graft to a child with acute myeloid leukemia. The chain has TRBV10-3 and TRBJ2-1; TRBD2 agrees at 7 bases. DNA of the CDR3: TGTGCCACCTGGACTAGTTCCTACAATGAGCAGTTCTTC. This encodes CATWTSSYNEQFF.